A single sample is the source of the 20 T cell receptor beta chains below, sequenced in a study of blood T cells in healthy people across ages. With a J-beta primer mix and a sample-barcoded 5' primer, a second PCR ran 7 to 11 cycles. TCRdb ran MiXCR on the 5' RACE reads and lists one entry per CDR3 protein. In the table there are 920,000 or so distinct CDR3 sequences, more than 40% of which are singletons. Input material: blood. All receptors derive from a woman aged 60 to 75 in good health.

The V gene is TRBV24-1, the J gene TRBJ2-1, with 10 bases lining up with TRBD1. The J segment lost 5 bases and the V segment lost 9 bases, leaving 3 bases of the junction unmatched. The CDR3 extends over 13 amino acids. Germline loops: CDR1 KGHDR, CDR2 SFDVKD. CDR3: CATGTGANNEQFF. The CDR3 DNA reads as TGTGCCACCGGGACAGGGGCGAACAATGAGCAGTTCTTC.

The V and J genes are TRBV5-4 and TRBJ2-7; 8 bases are a match to TRBD1. The CDR3 spans 14 residues. Germline V gives CDR1 SGHNT, CDR2 YYREEE (reference sequence). The trim removed 6 bases at V and 2 bases at J, leaving 7 bases unmatched. The CDR3 nucleotides are TGTGCCAGCAAGCCGGGACAGGTAACCTACGAGCAGTACTTC. Protein: CASKPGQVTYEQYF.

The table lists this clonotype with a few counts. This sequence joins TRBV7-2 and TRBJ2-3; no reliable D call. The CDR3 length is 11 residues. Germline V lookup: CDR1 SGHTA, CDR2 FQGNSA. V was clipped by 6 bases and J by 5 bases, with 6 bases between them. The CDR3 here is CASRIGDTQYF. The DNA of the CDR3 is TGTGCCAGCAGGATCGGAGATACGCAGTATTTT.

There are a few counts of this clonotype. J is TRBJ1-2 and V is TRBV6-5; 7 nucleotides align to TRBD1. The ends lost 6 bases at V and 4 bases at J; junction bases unmatched: 11. Per germline, CDR1 MNHEY and CDR2 SVGAGI. This CDR3 spans 15 amino acids. The CDR3: CASRKPGQDGYGYTF. The CDR3 nucleotides read TGTGCCAGCAGAAAACCCGGACAGGATGGCTATGGCTACACCTTC.

This clonotype was recorded once. Given a much more abundant clone one base away, this may be a read error. CDR3 DNA sequence: TGCAGCTTGGACGCCTACAATGAGCAGTTCTTC. Translated, it gives CSLDAYNEQFF. The chain has TRBV29-1 and TRBJ2-1; the D is unclear. The V gene's germline CDR1 is SQVTM and CDR2 ANQGSEA. V was shortened by 8 bases and J by 2 bases, with 7 bases between the two germline ends. The CDR3 extends over 11 amino acids.

The chain employs TRBV20-1 and TRBJ2-5, with TRBD2 identical over 7 bases. Matching the DNA end better, TRBJ2-7 makes the J call doubtful. The CDR3 sequence is 15 residues long. In germline, CDR1 is DFQATT, CDR2 SNEGSKA (reference sequence). The CDR3 sequence: CSASKTAGTIYEQYF. In nucleotides, the CDR3 is TGCAGTGCTAGCAAGACAGCGGGAACTATCTACGAGCAGTACTTC.

The J gene is TRBJ2-3, the V gene TRBV6-5; 8 nucleotides line up with TRBD2. V gave up 11 bases and J gave up 4 bases; unmatched junction bases: 11. Germline CDR1 and CDR2: MNHEY and SVGAGI. The CDR3 extends over 14 amino acids. The DNA of the CDR3 is TGTGCCGGCTCCCGGACTAGCTTTGCAGATACGCAGTATTTT. It codes for CAGSRTSFADTQYF.

The rearrangement joins TRBV2 to TRBJ2-4; D ambiguous. CDR1 and CDR2 from the germline V gene are SNHLY and FYNNEI. This CDR3 spans 16 amino acids. V was shortened by 4 bases and J by 0 bases, with 13 bases between the two germline ends. This CDR3 reads CASSGDRVSAKNIQYF. Written as DNA, the CDR3 is TGTGCCAGCAGTGGGGATAGGGTTTCAGCCAAAAACATTCAGTACTTC. Full variable domain (rest looked up from reference TRBV2 and TRBJ2-4): EPEVTQTPSHQVTQMGQEVILRCVPISNHLYFYWYRQILGQKVEFLVSFYNNEISEKSEIFDDQFSVERPDGSNFTLKIRSTKLEDSAMYFCASSGDRVSAKNIQYFGAGTRLSVL.

The chain has TRBV27 and TRBJ2-1; 9 positions agree with TRBD2. The CDR3 extends over 17 amino acids. V trimming: 4 bases; J trimming: 8 bases; junction bases outside the gene matches: 15. Germline CDR1 MNHEY, CDR2 SMNVEV (reference sequence). The CDR3 sequence is CASSYRWRREGIHEQFF. CDR3 DNA: TGTGCCAGCAGTTACCGCTGGCGGCGGGAGGGCATCCATGAGCAGTTCTTC.

The chain has TRBV9 and TRBJ2-1, with TRBD2 matching 7 bases. Germline V gene data show CDR1 as SGDLS and CDR2 as YYNGEE. Germline trimming cut 0 bases from V and 5 bases from J; bases unmatched to any gene: 2. CDR3 size: 14 residues. CDR3 loop: CASSVGDYHNEQFF. CDR3 DNA sequence: TGTGCCAGCAGCGTAGGGGACTACCACAATGAGCAGTTCTTC.

The chain carries TRBV20-1 and TRBJ2-1; the D call may be TRBD1 or TRBD2 (5 bases each). Trimming cost V 5 bases and J 10 bases, with 15 bases left between them. In germline, CDR1 is DFQATT, CDR2 SNEGSKA (reference sequence). This CDR3 has 12 residues. The CDR3 sequence is CSAARDDYEQFF. The CDR3 coding sequence is TGCAGTGCTGCCCGGGACGACTACGAGCAGTTCTTC.

This clonotype was observed a few times. J is TRBJ2-1 and V is TRBV2, with D hard to call. V gave up 4 bases and J gave up 4 bases, with 5 bases separating them. Germline CDR1 reads SNHLY; CDR2 reads FYNNEI. The CDR3 consists of 12 residues. CDR3 loop: CASSGQYNEQFF. In DNA, the CDR3 is TGTGCCAGCAGTGGGCAATACAATGAGCAGTTCTTC.

This clonotype was detected only a few times. The DNA of the CDR3 is TGTGCCAGCAGTTTATTGGGGGCTGGTGAAAAACTGTTTTTT. It is translated as CASSLLGAGEKLFF. V usage is TRBV27 and J usage is TRBJ1-4; maybe TRBD1 (6 bases). There are 14 residues in the CDR3. V gave up 1 base and J gave up 7 bases, with 10 bases separating them. CDR1 is MNHEY, CDR2 SMNVEV, per germline (reference sequence).

V is TRBV6-5 and J is TRBJ2-7; D is perhaps TRBD1 (6 bases). The ends were cut back, 2 bases at V and 4 bases at J, with 15 bases in the middle. This CDR3 is 15 amino acids long. The germline V gene encodes CDR1 MNHEY and CDR2 SVGAGI. The CDR3 DNA is TGTGCCAGCAGTTACGGGAACCCGGACAGTTACGAGCAGTACTTC. Translation gives CASSYGNPDSYEQYF.

This chain connects TRBV16 to TRBJ1-2; D gene unclear. Per germline, CDR1 KGHSY and CDR2 FQNENV. V was trimmed by 0 bases and J by 8 bases, leaving 13 bases between them. The CDR3 consists of 14 residues. The CDR3 here is CASSQSEASGGYTF. Here the CDR3 DNA reads TGTGCCAGCAGCCAATCAGAGGCCTCGGGGGGCTACACCTTC.

The chain combines TRBV3-1 with TRBJ1-6, with D uncertain. The germline V gene has CDR1 LGHDT and CDR2 YNNKEL (reference sequence). V dropped 0 bases and J dropped 7 bases, with 7 bases sitting between them. The CDR3 has 14 residues. CDR3 sequence (DNA): TGTGCCAGCAGCCAAGACAGGATGAATTCACCCCTCCACTTT. Translating gives CASSQDRMNSPLHF.

This clonotype appeared many times. This chain links TRBV28 with TRBJ1-2, with 9 bases aligning to TRBD1. Unmatched junction bases numbered 10, after V lost 3 bases and J lost 5 bases. The CDR3 totals 16 residues. Germline CDR1 reads MDHEN; CDR2 reads SYDVKM. CDR3: CASSLGGTGSTYGYTF. The CDR3 bases are TGTGCCAGCAGTTTGGGAGGGACAGGGTCGACTTATGGCTACACCTTC.

This clonotype was seen only a few times. The rearrangement joins TRBV11-1 to TRBJ2-7, with D perhaps matching TRBD1 or TRBD2 (5 bases each). Trimming left V 4 bases short and J 0 bases short, with 13 bases between. Per the germline V gene, CDR1 is SGHAT and CDR2 is FQDESV (reference sequence). CDR3 length: 15 amino acids. In nucleotides, the CDR3 is TGTGCCAGCAGCTCTTTATGGGGGATCTCCTACGAGCAGTACTTC. Translation: CASSSLWGISYEQYF.

The chain has TRBV4-2 and TRBJ2-1; D is ambiguous. Germline loops: CDR1 LGHNA, CDR2 YNFKEQ. V shed 3 bases and J shed 10 bases, with 10 bases lying between them. CDR3 length: 12 residues. Written as DNA, the CDR3 is TGTGCCAGCAGCCAGGACGCCGGGGAGCAGTTCTTC. Translating gives CASSQDAGEQFF.

Note on this clonotype: A read error may be the cause here, since a much bigger clone is one base away. The chain recombines TRBV20-1 with TRBJ2-7, with 7 bases identical to TRBD2. V shed 5 bases, J shed 3 bases, and the junction held 4 bases outside the gene matches. Germline V gene sequence: CDR1 DFQATT, CDR2 SNEGSKA (reference sequence). CDR3 length: 12 residues. The CDR3 DNA is TGCAGTGCTGCGGGGGTTAACTACGAGCAGTACTTC. It specifies CSAAGVNYEQYF.